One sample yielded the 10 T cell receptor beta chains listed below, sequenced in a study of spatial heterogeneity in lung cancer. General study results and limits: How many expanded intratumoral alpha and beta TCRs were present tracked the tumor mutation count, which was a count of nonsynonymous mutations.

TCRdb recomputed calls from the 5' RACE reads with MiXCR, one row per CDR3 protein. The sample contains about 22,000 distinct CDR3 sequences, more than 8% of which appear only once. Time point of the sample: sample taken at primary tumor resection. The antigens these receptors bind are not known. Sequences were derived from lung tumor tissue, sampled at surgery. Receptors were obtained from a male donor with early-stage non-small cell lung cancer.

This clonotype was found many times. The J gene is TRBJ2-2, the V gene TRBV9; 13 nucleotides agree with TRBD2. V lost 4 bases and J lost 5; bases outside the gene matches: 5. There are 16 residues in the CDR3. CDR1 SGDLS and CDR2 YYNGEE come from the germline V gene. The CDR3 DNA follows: TGTGCCAGCAGCCACACTAGCGGGAGGGAAACCGGGGAGCTGTTTTTT. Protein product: CASSHTSGRETGELFF.

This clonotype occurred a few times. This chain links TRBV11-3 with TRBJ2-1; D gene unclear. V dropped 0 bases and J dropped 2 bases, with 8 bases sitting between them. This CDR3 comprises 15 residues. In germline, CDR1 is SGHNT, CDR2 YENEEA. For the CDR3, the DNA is TGTGCCAGCAGCTTAGAGGGCGGACCCTACAATGAGCAGTTCTTC. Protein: CASSLEGGPYNEQFF.

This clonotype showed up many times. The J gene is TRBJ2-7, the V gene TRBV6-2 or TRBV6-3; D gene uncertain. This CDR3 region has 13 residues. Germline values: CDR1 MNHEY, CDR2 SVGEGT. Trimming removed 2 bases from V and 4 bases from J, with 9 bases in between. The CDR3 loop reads CASSYGVRYEQYF. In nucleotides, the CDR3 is TGTGCCAGCAGTTACGGGGTCAGATACGAGCAGTACTTC.

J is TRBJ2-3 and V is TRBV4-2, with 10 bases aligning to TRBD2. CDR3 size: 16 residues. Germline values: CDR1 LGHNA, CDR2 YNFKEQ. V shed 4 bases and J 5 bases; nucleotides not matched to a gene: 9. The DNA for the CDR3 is TGTGCCAGCAGCCCCGCCGGGACTAGCGTGGGAGATACGCAGTATTTT. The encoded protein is CASSPAGTSVGDTQYF.

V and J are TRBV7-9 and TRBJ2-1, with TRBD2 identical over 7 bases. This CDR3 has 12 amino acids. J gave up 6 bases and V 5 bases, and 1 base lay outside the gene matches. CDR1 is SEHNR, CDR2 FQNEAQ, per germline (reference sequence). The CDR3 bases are TGTGCCAGCAGCGCTAGCGGCAATGAGCAGTTCTTC. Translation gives CASSASGNEQFF.

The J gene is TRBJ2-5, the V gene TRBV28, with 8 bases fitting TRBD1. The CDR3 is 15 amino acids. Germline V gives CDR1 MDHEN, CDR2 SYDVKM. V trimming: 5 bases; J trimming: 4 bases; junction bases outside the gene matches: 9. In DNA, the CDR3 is TGTGCCAGCAGTGCTGACCAGGGGGCTGGAGAGACCCAGTACTTC. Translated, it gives CASSADQGAGETQYF. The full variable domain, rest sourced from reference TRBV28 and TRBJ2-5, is DVKVTQSSRYLVKRTGEKVFLECVQDMDHENMFWYRQDPGLGLRLIYFSYDVKMKEKGDIPEGYSVSREKKERFSLILESASTNQTSMYLCASSADQGAGETQYFGPGTRLLVL.

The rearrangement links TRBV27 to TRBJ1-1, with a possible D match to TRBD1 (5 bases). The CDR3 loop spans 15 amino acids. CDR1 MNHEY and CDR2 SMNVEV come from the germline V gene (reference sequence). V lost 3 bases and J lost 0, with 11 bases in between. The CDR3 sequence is CASSFIQGVNTEAFF. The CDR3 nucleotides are TGTGCCAGCAGTTTCATACAAGGGGTGAACACTGAAGCTTTCTTT.

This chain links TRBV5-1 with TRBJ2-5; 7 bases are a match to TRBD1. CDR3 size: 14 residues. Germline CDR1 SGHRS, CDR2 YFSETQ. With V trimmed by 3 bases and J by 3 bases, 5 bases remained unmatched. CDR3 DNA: TGCGCCAGCAGCTGGGGACAGCCGAAAGAGACCCAGTACTTC. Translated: CASSWGQPKETQYF.

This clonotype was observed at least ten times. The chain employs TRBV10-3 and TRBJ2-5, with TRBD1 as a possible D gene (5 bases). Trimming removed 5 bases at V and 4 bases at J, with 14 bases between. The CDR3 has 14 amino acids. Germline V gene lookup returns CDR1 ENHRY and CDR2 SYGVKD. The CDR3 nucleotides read TGTGCCATCAGTTCAGACAGCCCGGGAGAGACCCAGTACTTC. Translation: CAISSDSPGETQYF.

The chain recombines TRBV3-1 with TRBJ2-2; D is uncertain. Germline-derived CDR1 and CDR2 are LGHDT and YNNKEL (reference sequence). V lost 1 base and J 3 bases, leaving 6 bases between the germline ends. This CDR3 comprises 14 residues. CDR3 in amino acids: CASSQGVDTGELFF. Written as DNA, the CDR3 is TGTGCCAGCAGCCAAGGGGTCGACACCGGGGAGCTGTTTTTT.